Below, 5 T cell receptor beta chains from the same sample are listed, as sequenced in a study of STAT3 mutations in large granular lymphocyte leukemia. Generated by immunoSEQ multiplex PCR, the TCRdb table keeps only in-frame clones and is missing some. The sample consists of over 10,000 clones, 88% of them appearing once. Study-wide findings and caveats: In T-cell large granular lymphocyte leukemia, about half of patients showed multiple immunodominant subclonotypes.

The antigens of these receptors remain unknown. Sequencing was carried out using PBMCs. Every receptor here comes from a human donor with T large granular lymphocyte leukemia. Some clones in this sample may be carry-over from other donors' samples.

The rearrangement uses TRBV30 and TRBJ1-2; a possible D gene is TRBD1 (5 bases). The V end lost 6 bases, the J end lost 9 bases, and 14 bases lay between the germline ends. The CDR3 runs 11 residues. Germline CDR1 GTSNPN, CDR2 SVGIG (reference sequence). In DNA form, the CDR3 reads TGTGCCTGTCGAATCAGGGAACGCTACACCTTC. This gives the protein CACRIRERYTF.

The CDR3 loop reads CASSSESRGTQYF. The CDR3 region has the DNA TGCGCCAGCAGCTCCGAATCCAGGGGGACCCAGTACTTC. This chain connects TRBV5-1 to TRBJ2-5, with D perhaps matching TRBD1 (6 bases). The CDR3 spans 13 residues. Germline CDR1 is SGHRS and CDR2 is YFSETQ. V was shortened by 3 bases and J by 7 bases, with 13 bases between the two germline ends. The variable domain in full, with the rest retrieved from reference TRBV5-1 and TRBJ2-5, is KAGVTQTPRYLIKTRGQQVTLSCSPISGHRSVSWYQQTPGQGLQFLFEYFSETQRNKGNFPGRFSGRQFSNSRSEMNVSTLELGDSALYLCASSSESRGTQYFGPGTRLLVL.

The chain carries TRBV27 and TRBJ1-1; D perhaps matches TRBD1 (6 bases). Germline assignment: CDR1 MNHEY and CDR2 SMNVEV (reference sequence). This CDR3 region has 13 residues. Trimming removed 4 bases at V and 1 base at J, with 7 bases between. CDR3 in DNA: TGTGCCAGCAGTTGGGGACAGAACACTGAAGCTTTCTTT. Protein product: CASSWGQNTEAFF.

This chain connects TRBV5-5 to TRBJ1-3, with TRBD1 as a possible D gene (5 bases). V shed 4 bases and J shed 2 bases, with 13 bases lying between them. Germline V gives CDR1 SGHKS, CDR2 YYEKEE (reference sequence). The CDR3 length is 15 residues. The CDR3 sequence: CASSLGRRTGNTIYF. CDR3 sequence (DNA): TGTGCCAGCAGCCTGGGACGCCGGACTGGAAACACCATATATTTT.

Notes on this clone: The same CDR3 also results from other DNA sequences found in this sample. This chain connects TRBV4-2 to TRBJ1-2; D not certain. Trimming pared 0 bases from V and 4 bases from J, leaving 3 bases between. Germline CDR1 and CDR2: LGHNA and YNFKEQ. This CDR3 contains 12 residues. The CDR3 DNA is TGTGCCAGCAGCCAAGACGCCTATGGCTACACCTTC. Translation gives CASSQDAYGYTF.